These T cell receptor beta chains were read from a single sample in a study of shared clonotypes between healthy human individuals. Assay used: immunoSEQ multiplex PCR; TCRdb lists only in-frame clones, some missing. The sample has around 580,000 clones; roughly 98% are singletons. Sequencing used naive CD8+ T cells sorted from blood. The receptors shown here come from a man younger than 45 in good health. CDR3s include the opening cysteine and the closing phenylalanine or tryptophan.

j_gene	v_gene	CDR3aa
TRBJ2-3	TRBV15	CATSKPGELEDTQYF
TRBJ1-2	TRBV6-6	CASSYSLFHGYTF
TRBJ2-2	TRBV11-3	CASSLAQPLNTGELFF
TRBJ2-1	TRBV7-2	CASSLEGTDGNEQFF
TRBJ2-3	TRBV19	CASSMVDTQYF
TRBJ2-7	TRBV4-1	CASSHVAGGYEQYF
TRBJ2-1	TRBV25-1	CASSDRRYNEQFF
TRBJ2-7	TRBV13	CASSPAGGTISYEQYF
TRBJ2-7	TRBV4-1	CASSQEPGYEQYF
TRBJ2-4	TRBV29-1	CSVEARAGDIQYF
TRBJ2-7	TRBV5-4	CASSFYPTASSYEQYF
TRBJ2-3	TRBV13	CASSLGTDTQYF
TRBJ1-5	TRBV28	CASSLWGSNSNQPQHF
TRBJ2-3	TRBV9	CASSVFGQGPDTQYF
TRBJ2-7	TRBV6-5	CASSFHRGYYEQYF